This T cell receptor (beta chain) comes out of a study of cytomegalovirus exposure and HLA in healthy donors. The CDR3 spans 15 residues. V lost 0 bases to trimming and J lost 5 bases, with 11 bases between them. CDR1 and CDR2 from the germline V gene are SGHDN and FVKESK. TCRdb keeps only in-frame clones here, not all; method: immunoSEQ multiplex PCR. The sample includes tens of thousands of clones, around 94% of them seen just once. The sequence was obtained from a young woman in good health and CMV-seronegative. The sample taken for sequencing was PBMCs. The chain carries TRBV14 and TRBJ2-1; D possibly corresponds to TRBD2 (7 bases). The chain's CDR3 is CASSQEGGGHNEQFF. The DNA of the CDR3 is TGTGCCAGCAGCCAAGAGGGGGGGGGCCACAATGAGCAGTTCTTC.